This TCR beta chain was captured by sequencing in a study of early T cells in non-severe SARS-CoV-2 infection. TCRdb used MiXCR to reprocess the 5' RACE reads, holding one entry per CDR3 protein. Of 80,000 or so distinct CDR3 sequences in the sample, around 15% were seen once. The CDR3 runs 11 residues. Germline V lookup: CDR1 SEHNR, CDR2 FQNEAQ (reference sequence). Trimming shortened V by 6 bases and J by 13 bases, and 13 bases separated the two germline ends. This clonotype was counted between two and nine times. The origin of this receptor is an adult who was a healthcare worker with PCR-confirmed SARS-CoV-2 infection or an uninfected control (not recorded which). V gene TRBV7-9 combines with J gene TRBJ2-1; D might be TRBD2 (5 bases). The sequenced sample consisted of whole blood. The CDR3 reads CASSLAGLQFF. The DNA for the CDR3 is TGTGCCAGCAGTCTTGCAGGACTCCAGTTCTTC.